The entry below gives a single T cell receptor (beta chain) sequence along with its context. What it recognizes is unknown. During its preparation, the TCRbeta library received unique molecular identifiers. MiXCR, applied by TCRdb to the PCR reads, yields one record per CDR3 protein. The data show over 200,000 distinct CDR3 sequences, roughly 15% seen once. This sample was taken from a study of T-cell reconstitution after alpha-beta-depleted transplantation in children. This CDR3 has 14 residues. The V gene's germline CDR1 is GTSNPN and CDR2 SVGIG (reference sequence). The V and J ends lost 2 bases and 1 base respectively, with 10 bases between them. Study outcomes and limitations: T-cell numbers and diversity, one year after transplant, stemmed largely from T cells that were newly produced. About two months after transplant, alpha-beta T cells reportedly came from several hundred expanded graft clones. The study traced high day-60 TCRbeta diversity in some patients to surviving recipient T cells and thymic progenitors.

Sequencing was performed on PBMCs, mostly from graft donor cells, taken 360 days after TCRalphabeta/CD19-depleted stem cell transplant. The chain couples TRBV30 to TRBJ2-3; no firm D call. The source of this sequence is a male patient aged 2 to 10 who had a stem cell transplant for acute lymphoblastic leukemia, so the T cells may come from the graft donor. The CDR3 DNA reads TGTGCCTGGAGTCGCAGCGAGCGCACAGATACGCAGTATTTT. The encoded protein is CAWSRSERTDTQYF.